This TCR beta chain was obtained from a study of blood T cell repertoires in COVID-19. Study summary: The study drew acute and convalescent COVID-19 samples from the United States, Italy and Spain. In each case, the material was cDNA or gDNA derived from T cells, B-cell-depleted T cells, or PBMCs.

Source study methods: Quantification of nucleated cells was approximated via reference gene primer amplification. This table comes from immunoSEQ multiplex PCR, and its TCRdb copy is limited to in-frame clones, with some not included. V, J and clone size were drawn from that table, and D and trimming were deduced from the DNA. The sample lists over 100,000 clones, around 90% seen once, with approximately 1.1% in the top ten. This receptor was identified in a human donor in a cohort sampled during active COVID-19. The sample was peripheral blood.

CDR3 loop: CAISDPGLPTNEKLFF. CDR3 sequence (DNA): TGTGCCATCAGTGACCCGGGTCTCCCAACTAATGAAAAACTGTTTTTT. The chain links TRBV10-3 to TRBJ1-4, with D hard to call. The germline V gene encodes CDR1 ENHRY and CDR2 SYGVKD. Trimming removed 3 bases at V and 0 bases at J, with 11 bases between. The CDR3 is 16 residues long.